These 14 T cell receptor delta chains were all obtained from the same sample, sequenced in a study of gamma-delta T cells after stem cell transplantation. TCRdb reran clone calling via CATT on the RT-PCR reads. The top ten hold 7.5% to 8% of the sample, which has under 2,500 delta-chain clones, roughly 18% seen once. Sequenced material: gamma-delta T cells. The source is a human donor. It is not recorded whose cells these are; they may come from a transplant donor.

This clone is medium-sized. The chain couples TRDV1 to TRDJ1, with TRDD3 matching over 12 bases. Germline lookup yields CDR1 TSWWSYY and CDR2 QGS. V was pared by 2 bases and J by 0 bases, with 19 bases of the junction left unmatched. The CDR3 sequence is 22 residues long. The CDR3 DNA is TGTGCTCTTGGGGAAGAGATCCCACGTATACTGGGGGATACAAGGTACACCGATAAACTCATCTTT. It yields the protein CALGEEIPRILGDTRYTDKLIF.

Worth noting for this clone: Additional DNA sequences in this sample encode the identical CDR3. V is TRDV1 and J is TRDJ2; 12 bases fit TRDD3. V dropped 2 bases and J dropped 0; count of bases not matched to a gene: 19. CDR3 length: 23 amino acids. Germline CDR1 TSWWSYY, CDR2 QGS. The CDR3 bases are TGTGCTCTTGGGGAAACGCCGGGGCTGGGGGATACGTGGGTTACATCTTTGACAGCACAACTCTTCTTT. Protein sequence: CALGETPGLGDTWVTSLTAQLFF.

This clone was seen only a few times. This sequence may be a read error, since a much larger clone differs from it by one base. Other DNA sequences of this sample code for an identical CDR3. This rearrangement joins TRDV1 to TRDJ1; TRDD3 agrees at 12 bases. The CDR3 has 19 residues. The V gene's germline CDR1 is TSWWSYY and CDR2 QGS. The CDR3 DNA is TGTGCTCTTGGGGCATTTCTTCTGGGGGATACGCTCTACACCGACAAACTCATCTTT. As protein: CALGAFLLGDTLYTDKLIF.

Points on this clone: Being one base from a much bigger clone, this may be a read error. CDR3 protein: CSLGELMLVWGIRWYTDKLIF. Written as DNA, the CDR3 is TGTTCTCTTGGGGAACTGATGCTCGTCTGGGGGATACGCTGGTACACCGATAAACTCATCTTT. No call was made for the V gene; the J gene is TRDJ1; the listed D gene, TRDD3, was not tested against the DNA. This CDR3 region has 21 residues.

In this sample, this clone is large. This sequence joins TRDV2 and TRDJ3; TRDD3 agrees at 12 bases. The CDR3 is 20 amino acids. Germline V gives CDR1 GEAIGNYY, CDR2 EKD. V was clipped by 4 bases and J by 2 bases; unmatched bases: 11. This CDR3 reads CACDSKHTGGYTWDTRQMFF. The CDR3 nucleotides are TGTGCCTGTGATTCAAAACATACTGGGGGATACACCTGGGACACCCGACAGATGTTTTTC.

This clone counts as medium-sized (0.01 to 0.1%). In nucleotides, the CDR3 is TGTGCTCTTGGGGCCCACGAGGGGACCTCCTGGGACACCCGACAGATGTTTTTC. It is translated as CALGAHEGTSWDTRQMFF. The chain links TRDV1 to TRDJ3, with D possibly TRDD3 on 5 matching bases. V lost 4 bases and J 0 bases, leaving 13 bases between the germline ends. There are 18 residues in the CDR3. The germline V gene has CDR1 TSWWSYY and CDR2 QGS.

There are a few counts of this clone. A read error is possible here, since a much larger clone lies one base away. Within the sample, other DNA sequences also encode this same CDR3. The chain recombines TRDV2 with TRDJ1; 7 bases map to TRDD2. Unmatched junction bases numbered 21, after V lost 0 bases and J lost 0 bases. There are 21 residues in the CDR3. The V gene's germline CDR1 is GEAIGNYY and CDR2 EKD. CDR3 sequence reads: CACDTKLRFLLGEPYTDKLIF. The CDR3 DNA reads as TGTGCCTGTGACACCAAGCTTCGTTTCCTACTAGGGGAACCATACACCGATAAACTCATCTTT.

A note on this clone: One base away lies a much larger clone, so this may be a sequencing read error. Distinct nucleotide sequences in the sample also encode this CDR3. The V and J genes are TRDV2 and TRDJ3; D possibly corresponds to TRDD3 (5 bases). The V and J ends lost 4 bases and 2 bases respectively, with 17 bases between them. The CDR3 extends over 18 amino acids. Germline V gene lookup returns CDR1 GEAIGNYY and CDR2 EKD. CDR3 amino acids: CACDTVWEVAWDTRQMFF. The DNA of the CDR3 is TGTGCCTGTGATACCGTCTGGGAGGTCGCCTGGGACACCCGACAGATGTTTTTC.

Of note for this clone: A much larger clonotype is one base distant, so this may be a read error. The chain is built from TRDV1 and TRDJ1; maybe TRDD2 (6 bases). The CDR3 runs to 15 residues. The V gene's germline CDR1 is TSWWSYY and CDR2 QGS. Trimming took 10 bases from V and 1 from J, leaving 19 bases between them. Here the CDR3 reads CAPGPTHLRTDKLIF. In DNA, the CDR3 is TGTGCTCCTGGTCCTACCCACCTCCGCACCGATAAACTCATCTTT.

In the case of this clone: Within the sample, other DNA sequences also encode this same CDR3. The rearrangement links TRDV3 to TRDJ1, with TRDD2 as a possible D gene (7 bases). The germline V gene has CDR1 TVYSNPD and CDR2 GDNSRS (reference sequence). Trimming took off 4 bases at V and 6 bases at J, with 30 bases between the two ends. This CDR3 comprises 17 residues. The CDR3 DNA follows: TGTGCCTCCATCCTTTCCTACGTCGGCTGGGGTTACAATAAACTCATCTTT. Translated: CASILSYVGWGYNKLIF.

Concerning this clone: At one end, the junction sequence differs from germline, possibly due to a read error. DNA of the CDR3: TGTGCCTGTGACACTGGGGCCACGGGGCATTTGACCGCACAACTCTTCTTT. Translation: CACDTGATGHLTAQLFF. The chain couples TRDV2 to TRDJ2; a possible D gene is TRDD3 (5 bases). Per the germline V gene, CDR1 is GEAIGNYY and CDR2 is EKD. This CDR3 has 17 residues.

This clone was observed a handful of times. The junction departs from the called germline gene at one end, perhaps through a read error. J is TRDJ3 and V is TRDV2, with TRDD3 identical over 8 bases. The CDR3 totals 17 residues. Germline V CDR1 and CDR2: GEAIGNYY, EKD. The CDR3 DNA follows: TGTGCCTGTGACCTACTGGGGGTTGACTTGGACACCCGACATATGTTTTTC. Amino acids: CACDLLGVDLDTRHMFF.

Relative to its sample, this clone is medium-sized (0.01 to 0.1%). The J gene is TRDJ3, the V gene TRDV2; the match to TRDD3 covers 12 bases. Trimming cost V 3 bases and J 0 bases; bases outside gene matches: 5. Germline CDR1 reads GEAIGNYY; CDR2 reads EKD. CDR3 length: 19 amino acids. CDR3 sequence (DNA): TGTGCCTGTGACGTACTGGGGGATACAGGCTCCTGGGACACCCGACAGATGTTTTTC. Protein: CACDVLGDTGSWDTRQMFF.

Remarks on this clone: One end of the junction fails to match germline, which may point to a read error. The gene calls are TRDV1 and TRDJ1, with D perhaps TRDD2 or TRDD3 (6 bases each). The J gene, left out of TCRdb, was set here by checking the DNA against germline. The CDR3 loop spans 19 amino acids. The germline V gene encodes CDR1 TSWWSYY and CDR2 QGS. The chain's CDR3 is CAIGEGCRASYWVTAKLIF. DNA for the CDR3: TGTGCTATTGGGGAAGGGTGTCGGGCGTCCTACTGGGTCACGGCAAAACTCATCTTT.